This TCR beta chain comes out of a study of shared clonotypes between healthy human individuals. The V gene's germline CDR1 is GTSNPN and CDR2 SVGIG (reference sequence). This CDR3 comprises 14 residues. V was pared by 1 base and J by 10 bases, with 7 bases of the junction left unmatched. The method was immunoSEQ multiplex PCR; TCRdb's version includes in-frame clones alone and lacks a portion of them. The sample lists around 1 million clones, 76% occurring once. V gene TRBV30 combines with J gene TRBJ1-4, with TRBD1 matching over 9 bases. The sequenced material came from memory CD4+ T cells sorted from blood. Subset: CD45RA-negative fraction. The receptor's source is a man younger than 30 in good health. The CDR3: CAWSDGTGTVKLFF. CDR3 in DNA: TGTGCCTGGAGTGACGGGACAGGGACAGTAAAACTGTTTTTT.